This TCR beta chain was recovered during a study of cytomegalovirus exposure and HLA in healthy donors. Study results and limitations: Follow-up analysis found HLA locus-dependent TCR association rates, highest for DRB1 and lowest for HLA-C. Most subjects had HLA-A and HLA-B alleles reportedly predicted accurately by TCR beta sequences. Analysis performed later showed TCR beta chains linked to HLA being more clonally expanded than equally common others.

Each donor was healthy, and each was a bone marrow donor. In germline, CDR1 is SGHKS, CDR2 YYEKEE (reference sequence). CDR3 length: 13 amino acids. Trimming left V 0 bases short and J 6 bases short, with 7 bases between. Use of 60 Vbeta and 13 Jbeta primers characterized the PCR. Profiled with immunoSEQ multiplex PCR; TCRdb holds only in-frame clones, not every one. The sample shows approximately 150,000 clones, 75% to 80% of them seen only once. This clone has only one observation. Antigen unknown. This TCR derives from a woman in her 30s in good health and CMV-seronegative. Sequenced input: PBMCs. J is TRBJ1-5 and V is TRBV5-5; D is undetermined. CDR3 region: CASSLDAGQPQHF. For the CDR3, the DNA is TGTGCCAGCAGCTTGGACGCGGGTCAGCCCCAGCATTTT.